The rows below give T cell receptor beta chains drawn from one sample of a study of blood T cells in healthy people across ages. TCRdb reanalysed the 5' RACE reads using MiXCR and keeps one entry per CDR3 protein. The data hold approximately 800,000 distinct CDR3 sequences, with 25% observed a single time. These same records also appear under a second study, on T cells of mothers and their children.

Sequences were obtained from blood. These receptors were collected from a boy aged 5-17 years in good health. CDR3s include the opening cysteine and the closing phenylalanine or tryptophan. Fields, in order: V gene, clone size, J gene, D gene, CDR3 protein, CDR3 DNA. The D gene is left open where the match is weak. Some rows have no size entry. The others give once, few or many, or a class for an expanded clone.

V: TRBV20-1; size: .; J: TRBJ2-3; D: .; CDR3: CSARDRLGTDTQYF; DNA: TGCAGTGCTAGAGACAGGCTTGGTACAGATACGCAGTATTTT
V: TRBV29-1; size: .; J: TRBJ2-6; D: .; CDR3: CSVDETGSGANVLTF; DNA: TGCAGCGTTGATGAAACAGGCTCTGGGGCCAACGTCCTGACTTTC
V: TRBV20-1; size: few; J: TRBJ2-4; D: .; CDR3: CSADLKNIQYF; DNA: TGCAGTGCCGACTTGAAAAACATTCAGTACTTC
V: TRBV20-1; size: .; J: TRBJ1-1; D: TRBD1; CDR3: CSVTQGARTEAFF; DNA: TGCAGTGTCACACAGGGGGCGCGAACTGAAGCTTTCTTT
V: TRBV7-3; size: few; J: TRBJ1-2; D: TRBD1; CDR3: CASSSQGGTWDGYTF; DNA: TGTGCCAGCAGCTCTCAGGGGGGAACTTGGGATGGCTACACCTTC
V: TRBV20-1; size: .; J: TRBJ2-7; D: .; CDR3: CSARVATSSYEQYF; DNA: TGCAGTGCTAGAGTAGCAACGAGCTCCTACGAGCAGTACTTC
V: TRBV28; size: .; J: TRBJ2-1; D: TRBD2; CDR3: CASSFGGGPRDEQFF; DNA: TGTGCCAGCAGTTTTGGGGGGGGTCCTCGGGATGAGCAGTTCTTC
V: TRBV12-3/TRBV12-4; size: .; J: TRBJ2-3; D: TRBD2; CDR3: CASSTLAVLLDTQYF; DNA: TGTGCCAGCAGTACCCTAGCGGTGCTCCTAGATACGCAGTATTTT
V: TRBV24-1; size: .; J: TRBJ2-5; D: .; CDR3: CATSDSEQETQYF; DNA: TGTGCCACCAGTGACAGTGAACAAGAGACCCAGTACTTC
V: TRBV29-1; size: .; J: TRBJ2-1; D: TRBD1; CDR3: CSADRVSNEQFF; DNA: TGCAGCGCGGACAGGGTTAGCAATGAGCAGTTCTTC
V: TRBV7-9; size: few; J: TRBJ2-1; D: TRBD2; CDR3: CASSFVIRGGSGKFF; DNA: TGTGCCAGCAGCTTCGTTATCCGGGGCGGGAGTGGAAAGTTCTTC
V: TRBV12-3/TRBV12-4; size: .; J: TRBJ2-7; D: .; CDR3: CASSSRWGQYF; DNA: TGTGCCAGCAGCTCACGCTGGGGGCAGTACTTC
V: TRBV29-1; size: few; J: TRBJ2-3; D: TRBD2; CDR3: CSPQPGLAGAGLHTDTQYF; DNA: TGCAGCCCCCAACCGGGACTAGCGGGAGCAGGACTTCACACAGATACGCAGTATTTT
V: TRBV13; size: .; J: TRBJ1-4; D: .; CDR3: CASSLSGEPAKLFF; DNA: TGTGCCAGCAGCTTATCAGGTGAACCCGCCAAACTGTTTTTT
V: TRBV14; size: .; J: TRBJ2-5; D: TRBD2; CDR3: CASSLGLAGVLTKTQYF; DNA: TGTGCCAGCAGCCTTGGACTAGCGGGAGTATTGACGAAGACCCAGTACTTC
V: TRBV20-1; size: .; J: TRBJ2-7; D: .; CDR3: CSAWRQGLYEQYF; DNA: TGCAGTGCCTGGAGGCAGGGCCTCTACGAGCAGTACTTC
V: TRBV28; size: .; J: TRBJ2-4; D: TRBD2; CDR3: CASSSPGLAGGPRSKNIQYF; DNA: TGTGCCAGCAGCTCTCCGGGACTAGCGGGAGGGCCTAGGTCCAAAAACATTCAGTACTTC
V: TRBV4-3; size: few; J: TRBJ2-1; D: .; CDR3: CASSPSGAGYNEQFF; DNA: TGCGCCAGCAGCCCTTCCGGTGCGGGCTACAATGAGCAGTTCTTC
V: TRBV28; size: once; J: TRBJ2-5; D: .; CDR3: CASSLVGRLMETQYF; DNA: TGTGCCAGCAGTTTGGTGGGCAGACTAATGGAGACCCAGTACTTC
V: TRBV4-1; size: few; J: TRBJ1-5; D: .; CDR3: CASSQLRGEPQHF; DNA: TGCGCCAGCAGCCAACTCCGGGGAGAGCCCCAGCATTTT
V: TRBV7-9; size: few; J: TRBJ2-7; D: TRBD2; CDR3: CASSPHGLAGATYEQYF; DNA: TGTGCCAGCAGCCCGCATGGGTTAGCGGGGGCAACCTACGAGCAGTACTTC
V: TRBV6-6; size: many; J: TRBJ1-3; D: .; CDR3: CASSYSGNTIYF; DNA: TGTGCCAGCAGTTACTCCGGAAACACCATATATTTT
V: TRBV19; size: few; J: TRBJ2-1; D: .; CDR3: CASSTRDSNEQFF; DNA: TGTGCCAGTAGTACGCGGGACAGCAATGAGCAGTTCTTC
V: TRBV6-2/TRBV6-3; size: .; J: TRBJ2-1; D: .; CDR3: CASSYDRWGPKGHEQFF; DNA: TGTGCCAGCAGTTACGACCGTTGGGGGCCAAAGGGCCATGAGCAGTTCTTC
V: TRBV29-1; size: .; J: TRBJ2-7; D: .; CDR3: CSVEDEGGLGYEQYF; DNA: TGCAGCGTTGAAGATGAGGGGGGTTTGGGCTACGAGCAGTACTTC
V: TRBV11-2; size: .; J: TRBJ2-5; D: .; CDR3: CASSLIAEKETQYF; DNA: TGTGCCAGCAGCTTGATCGCAGAGAAAGAGACCCAGTACTTC
V: TRBV20-1; size: .; J: TRBJ2-7; D: .; CDR3: CSARWYPESRYEQYF; DNA: TGCAGTGCAAGGTGGTACCCCGAGAGTCGGTACGAGCAGTACTTC
V: TRBV15; size: .; J: TRBJ1-5; D: .; CDR3: CATSPRGDGNQPQHF; DNA: TGTGCCACCAGTCCACGGGGGGATGGCAATCAGCCCCAGCATTTT
V: TRBV7-8; size: .; J: TRBJ2-1; D: TRBD2; CDR3: CASEDPGLAGGNEQFF; DNA: TGTGCCAGCGAAGATCCGGGACTAGCGGGAGGTAATGAGCAGTTCTTC
V: TRBV5-6; size: few; J: TRBJ1-5; D: TRBD1; CDR3: CASSGGQGASNQPQHF; DNA: TGTGCCAGCAGCGGTGGACAGGGGGCTTCCAATCAGCCCCAGCATTTT
V: TRBV9; size: few; J: TRBJ1-5; D: .; CDR3: CASSASGDSPFQHF; DNA: TGTGCCAGCAGCGCCTCGGGGGACTCCCCGTTCCAGCATTTT
V: TRBV7-9; size: .; J: TRBJ1-6; D: .; CDR3: CASSFEQINSPLHF; DNA: TGTGCCAGCAGCTTTGAACAGATCAATTCACCCCTCCACTTT
V: TRBV11-2; size: .; J: TRBJ2-7; D: TRBD2; CDR3: CASSSLDGRTYEQYF; DNA: TGTGCCAGCAGCTCCCTTGACGGGAGGACCTACGAGCAGTACTTC
V: TRBV7-9; size: .; J: TRBJ2-5; D: TRBD1; CDR3: CASSLRGQGQETQYF; DNA: TGTGCCAGCAGCTTACGGGGACAGGGCCAAGAGACCCAGTACTTT
V: TRBV29-1; size: few; J: TRBJ2-1; D: TRBD2; CDR3: CSVAQTSGGSSYNEQFF; DNA: TGCAGCGTTGCCCAGACTAGCGGGGGGAGCTCCTACAATGAGCAGTTCTTC
V: TRBV29-1; size: .; J: TRBJ2-3; D: .; CDR3: CSATGTNTDTQYF; DNA: TGCAGCGCCACGGGGACAAACACAGATACGCAGTATTTT
V: TRBV9; size: few; J: TRBJ1-5; D: .; CDR3: CASSVDPRVTQPQHF; DNA: TGTGCCAGCAGCGTAGACCCGAGGGTAACTCAGCCCCAGCATTTT
V: TRBV30; size: few; J: TRBJ1-3; D: .; CDR3: CAWSVSGVSSGNTIYF; DNA: TGTGCCTGGAGTGTTTCTGGGGTGAGCTCTGGAAACACCATATATTTT
V: TRBV27; size: .; J: TRBJ1-1; D: .; CDR3: CASSSKGLWDTEAFF; DNA: TGTGCCAGCAGTTCCAAGGGACTCTGGGACACTGAAGCTTTCTTT
V: TRBV29-1; size: .; J: TRBJ1-2; D: .; CDR3: CSVVGTRGYTF; DNA: TGCAGCGTTGTAGGTACGAGAGGCTACACCTTC
V: TRBV7-2; size: .; J: TRBJ2-1; D: .; CDR3: CASSFGLREQFF; DNA: TGTGCCAGCAGCTTCGGACTTAGGGAGCAGTTCTTC
V: TRBV29-1; size: .; J: TRBJ1-2; D: .; CDR3: CSVEDPGRWANYGYTF; DNA: TGCAGCGTTGAAGATCCGGGGCGATGGGCTAACTATGGCTACACCTTC